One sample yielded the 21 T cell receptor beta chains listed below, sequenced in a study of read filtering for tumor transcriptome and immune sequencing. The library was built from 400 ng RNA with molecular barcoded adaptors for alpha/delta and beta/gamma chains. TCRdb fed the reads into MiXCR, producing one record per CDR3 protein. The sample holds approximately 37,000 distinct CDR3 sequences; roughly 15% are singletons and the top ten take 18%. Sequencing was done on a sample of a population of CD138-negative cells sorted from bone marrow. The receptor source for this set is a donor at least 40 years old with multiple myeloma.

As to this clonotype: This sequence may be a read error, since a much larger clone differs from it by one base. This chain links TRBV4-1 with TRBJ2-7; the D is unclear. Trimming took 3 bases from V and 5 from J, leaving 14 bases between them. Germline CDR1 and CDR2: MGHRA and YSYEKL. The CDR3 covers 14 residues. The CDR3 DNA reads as TGCGCCAGCAGCCACCGGGCCCTGTCCGACGAGCAGTACTTC. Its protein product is CASSHRALSDEQYF.

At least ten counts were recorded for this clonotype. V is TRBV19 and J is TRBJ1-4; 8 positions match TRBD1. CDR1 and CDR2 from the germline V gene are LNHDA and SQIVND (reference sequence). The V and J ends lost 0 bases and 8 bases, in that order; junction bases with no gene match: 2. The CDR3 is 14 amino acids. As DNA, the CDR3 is TGTGCCAGTAGTATAGACAGGGGGCACGAAAAACTGTTTTTT. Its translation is CASSIDRGHEKLFF.

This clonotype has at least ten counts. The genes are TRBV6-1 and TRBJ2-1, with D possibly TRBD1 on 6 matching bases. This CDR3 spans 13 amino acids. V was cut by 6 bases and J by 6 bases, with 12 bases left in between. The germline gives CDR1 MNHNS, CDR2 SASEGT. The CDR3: CASRQGLSNEQFF. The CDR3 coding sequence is TGTGCCAGCAGACAGGGTTTGAGCAATGAGCAGTTCTTC.

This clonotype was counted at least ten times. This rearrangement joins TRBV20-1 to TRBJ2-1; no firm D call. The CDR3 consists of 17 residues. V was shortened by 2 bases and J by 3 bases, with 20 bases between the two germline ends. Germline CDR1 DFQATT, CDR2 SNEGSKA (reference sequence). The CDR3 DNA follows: TGCAGTGCTAGATCGGGCCAACCCCTATTCAACTACAATGAGCAGTTCTTC. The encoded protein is CSARSGQPLFNYNEQFF.

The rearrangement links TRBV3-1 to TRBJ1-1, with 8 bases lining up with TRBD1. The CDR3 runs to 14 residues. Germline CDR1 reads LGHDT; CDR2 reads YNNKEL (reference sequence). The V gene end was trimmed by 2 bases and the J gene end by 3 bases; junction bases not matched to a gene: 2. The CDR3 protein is CASSQPGQDTEAFF. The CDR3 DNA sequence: TGTGCCAGCAGCCAACCGGGACAGGACACTGAAGCTTTCTTT. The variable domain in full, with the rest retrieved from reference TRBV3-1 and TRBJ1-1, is DTAVSQTPKYLVTQMGNDKSIKCEQNLGHDTMYWYKQDSKKFLKIMFSYNNKELIINETVPNRFSPKSPDKAHLNLHINSLELGDSAVYFCASSQPGQDTEAFFGQGTRLTVV.

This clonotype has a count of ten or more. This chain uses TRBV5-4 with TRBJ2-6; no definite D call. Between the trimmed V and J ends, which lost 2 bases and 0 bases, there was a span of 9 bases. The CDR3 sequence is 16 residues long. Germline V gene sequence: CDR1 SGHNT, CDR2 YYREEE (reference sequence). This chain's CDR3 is CASSFFVSSGANVLTF. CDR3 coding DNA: TGTGCCAGCAGCTTTTTCGTCAGCTCTGGGGCCAACGTCCTGACTTTC.

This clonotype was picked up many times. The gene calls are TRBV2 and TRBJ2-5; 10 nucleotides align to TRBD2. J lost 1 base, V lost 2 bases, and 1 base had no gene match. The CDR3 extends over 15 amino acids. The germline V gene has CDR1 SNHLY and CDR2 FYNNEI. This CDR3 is CASSESGGAQETQYF. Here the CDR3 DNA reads TGTGCCAGCAGTGAAAGCGGGGGGGCCCAAGAGACCCAGTACTTC.

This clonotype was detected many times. The CDR3 loop reads CASSEPSLLWNQHF. DNA for the CDR3: TGTGCCAGCAGTGAACCCTCTTTACTGTGGAACCAGCATTTT. The chain recombines TRBV6-1 with TRBJ1-5; D unresolved. Germline CDR1 is MNHNS and CDR2 is SASEGT. The CDR3 runs to 14 residues. V dropped 2 bases and J dropped 12 bases, with 17 bases sitting between them.

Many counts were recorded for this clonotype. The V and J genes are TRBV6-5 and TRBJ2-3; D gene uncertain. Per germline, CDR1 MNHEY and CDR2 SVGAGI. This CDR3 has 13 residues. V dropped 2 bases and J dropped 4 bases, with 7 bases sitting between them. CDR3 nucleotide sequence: TGTGCCAGCAGTTACGGCACCTCAGATACGCAGTATTTT. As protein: CASSYGTSDTQYF.

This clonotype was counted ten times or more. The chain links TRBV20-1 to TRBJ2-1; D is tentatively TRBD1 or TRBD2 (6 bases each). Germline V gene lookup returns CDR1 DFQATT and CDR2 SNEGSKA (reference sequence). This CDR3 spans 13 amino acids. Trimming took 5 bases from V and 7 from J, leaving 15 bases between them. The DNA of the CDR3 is TGCAGTGCTGGACTACGTAGGGGGAATGAGCAGTTCTTC. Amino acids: CSAGLRRGNEQFF.

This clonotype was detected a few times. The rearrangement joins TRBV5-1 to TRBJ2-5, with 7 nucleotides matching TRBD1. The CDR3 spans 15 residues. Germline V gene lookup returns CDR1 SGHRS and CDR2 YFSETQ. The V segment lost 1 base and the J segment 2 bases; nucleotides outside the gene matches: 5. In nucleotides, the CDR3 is TGCGCCAGCAGCTTGAGGCAGGGGGTACAAGAGACCCAGTACTTC. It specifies CASSLRQGVQETQYF.

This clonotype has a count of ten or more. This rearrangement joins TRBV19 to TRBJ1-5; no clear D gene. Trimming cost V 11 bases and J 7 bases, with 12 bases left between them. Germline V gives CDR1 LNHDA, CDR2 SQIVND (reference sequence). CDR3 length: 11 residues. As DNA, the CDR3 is TGTGCCCCAGAGGATGTACAGCCCCAGCATTTT. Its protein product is CAPEDVQPQHF.

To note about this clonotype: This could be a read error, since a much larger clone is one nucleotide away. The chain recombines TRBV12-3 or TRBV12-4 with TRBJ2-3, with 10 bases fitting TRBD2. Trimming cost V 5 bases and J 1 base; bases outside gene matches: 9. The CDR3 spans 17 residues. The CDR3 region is CASSAASGGWGTDTQYF. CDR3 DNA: TGTGCCAGCAGTGCCGCTAGCGGGGGATGGGGCACAGATACGCAGTATTTT.

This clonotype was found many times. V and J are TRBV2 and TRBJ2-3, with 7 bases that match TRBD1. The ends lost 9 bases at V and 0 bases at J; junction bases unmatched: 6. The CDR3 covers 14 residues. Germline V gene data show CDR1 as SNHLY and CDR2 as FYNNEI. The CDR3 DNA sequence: TGTGCCAGAACCGGGACAGCTAGCACAGATACGCAGTATTTT. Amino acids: CARTGTASTDTQYF. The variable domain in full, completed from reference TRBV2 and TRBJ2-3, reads EPEVTQTPSHQVTQMGQEVILRCVPISNHLYFYWYRQILGQKVEFLVSFYNNEISEKSEIFDDQFSVERPDGSNFTLKIRSTKLEDSAMYFCARTGTASTDTQYFGPGTRLTVL.

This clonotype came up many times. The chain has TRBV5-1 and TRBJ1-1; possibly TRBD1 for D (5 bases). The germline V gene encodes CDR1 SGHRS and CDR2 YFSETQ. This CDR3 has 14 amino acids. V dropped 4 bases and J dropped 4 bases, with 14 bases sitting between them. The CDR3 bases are TGCGCCAGCAGCCTTGGGGGGGGTTCCACTGAAGCTTTCTTT. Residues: CASSLGGGSTEAFF.

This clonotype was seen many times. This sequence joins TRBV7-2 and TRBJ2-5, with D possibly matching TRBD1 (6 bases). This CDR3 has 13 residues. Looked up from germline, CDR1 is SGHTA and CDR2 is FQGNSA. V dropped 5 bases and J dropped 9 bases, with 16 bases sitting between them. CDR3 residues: CASSLNLAGAQYF. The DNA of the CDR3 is TGTGCCAGCAGCCTTAACTTAGCAGGGGCCCAGTACTTC.

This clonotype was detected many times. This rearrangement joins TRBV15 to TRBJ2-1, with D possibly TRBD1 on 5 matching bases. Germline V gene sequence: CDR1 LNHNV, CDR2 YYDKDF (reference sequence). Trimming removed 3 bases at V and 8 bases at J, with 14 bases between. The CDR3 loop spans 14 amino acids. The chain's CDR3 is CATSSTSGFDEQFF. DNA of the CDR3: TGTGCCACCAGCAGCACCTCAGGGTTCGATGAGCAGTTCTTC.

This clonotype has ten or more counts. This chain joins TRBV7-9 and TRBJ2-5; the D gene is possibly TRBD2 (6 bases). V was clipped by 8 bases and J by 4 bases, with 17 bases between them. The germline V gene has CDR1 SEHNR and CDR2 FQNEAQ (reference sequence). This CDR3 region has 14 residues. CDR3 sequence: CASYPSGVGETQYF. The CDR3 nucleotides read TGTGCCAGCTATCCCTCGGGGGTAGGAGAGACCCAGTACTTC.

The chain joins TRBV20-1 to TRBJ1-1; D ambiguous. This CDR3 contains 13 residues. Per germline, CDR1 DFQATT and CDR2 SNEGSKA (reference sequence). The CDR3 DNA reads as TGCCGCCCAGGAGGGAGAGGTAACACTGAAGCTTTCTTT. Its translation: CRPGGRGNTEAFF.

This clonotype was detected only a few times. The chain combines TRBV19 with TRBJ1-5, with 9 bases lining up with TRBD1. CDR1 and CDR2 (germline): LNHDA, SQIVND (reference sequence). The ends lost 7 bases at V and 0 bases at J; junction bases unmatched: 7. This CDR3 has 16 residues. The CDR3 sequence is CASTDRGAASNQPQHF. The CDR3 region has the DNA TGTGCCAGTACCGACAGGGGGGCAGCTAGCAATCAGCCCCAGCATTTT.

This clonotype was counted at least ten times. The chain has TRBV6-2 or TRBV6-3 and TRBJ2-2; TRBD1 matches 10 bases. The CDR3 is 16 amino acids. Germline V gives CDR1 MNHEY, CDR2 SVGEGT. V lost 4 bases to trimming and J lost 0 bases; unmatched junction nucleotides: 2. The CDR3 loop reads CASSLTGGSNTGELFF. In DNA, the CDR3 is TGTGCCAGCAGTTTGACAGGGGGCTCGAACACCGGGGAGCTGTTTTTT.